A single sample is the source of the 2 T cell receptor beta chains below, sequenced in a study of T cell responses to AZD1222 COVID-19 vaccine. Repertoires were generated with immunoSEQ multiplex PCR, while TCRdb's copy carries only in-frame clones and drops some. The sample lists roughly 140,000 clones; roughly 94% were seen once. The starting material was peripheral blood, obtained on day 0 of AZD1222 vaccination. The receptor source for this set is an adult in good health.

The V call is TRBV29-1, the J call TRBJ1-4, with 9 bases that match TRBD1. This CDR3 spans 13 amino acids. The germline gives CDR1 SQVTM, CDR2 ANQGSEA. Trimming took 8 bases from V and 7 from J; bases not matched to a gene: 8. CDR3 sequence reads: CSIMTGGSEKLFF. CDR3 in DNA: TGCAGCATAATGACAGGGGGAAGTGAAAAACTGTTTTTT.

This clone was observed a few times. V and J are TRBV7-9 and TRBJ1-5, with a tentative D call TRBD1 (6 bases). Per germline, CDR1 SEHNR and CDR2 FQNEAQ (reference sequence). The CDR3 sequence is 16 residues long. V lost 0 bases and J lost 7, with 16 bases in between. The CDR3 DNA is TGTGCCAGCAGCTTAGCGGGTTCGGGGGGCTCCCAGCCCCAGCATTTT. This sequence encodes CASSLAGSGGSQPQHF.